This T cell receptor (beta chain) was recorded in a study of CD8+CD57+ T cells in acquired aplastic anemia. Across the study: Yields of DNA that came from sorted CD4+ and CD8+ cells averaged roughly 3.2 ug.

It was genomic DNA that served as the template for profiling TCR beta VDJ and CDR3. MiXCR, run by TCRdb on the reads, gives a single entry per CDR3 protein. The profile covers 250,000 to 350,000 distinct CDR3 sequences, with approximately 57% appearing a single time and roughly 1.2% taken by the ten largest. On this clonotype: Antigen: not known.

There are 18 residues in the CDR3. Per germline, CDR1 SGHDT and CDR2 YYEEEE. V shed 6 bases and J 10 bases; nucleotides not matched to a gene: 19. General study results and limits: CD8+ Simpson's diversity showed no significant patient-control difference. Patients and controls were found to share about 31 CD8+ CDR3 sequences.

Patients sequenced had flow cytometry evidence of CD8+CD57+ cell expansion. Receipt of therapy had not occurred in any patient by the time of blood sampling. The specimen was sorted CD4+, CD8+, or CD8+CD57+ T cells (not recorded which) from PBMCs. The sequence was obtained from a human donor with aplastic anemia. This chain connects TRBV5-6 to TRBJ2-1, with TRBD2 matching over 13 bases. CDR3 bases: TGTGCCAGCATGCCCGGACTAGCGGGAGTCGGGTTGATTCGAGAGCAGTTCTTC. It codes for CASMPGLAGVGLIREQFF.